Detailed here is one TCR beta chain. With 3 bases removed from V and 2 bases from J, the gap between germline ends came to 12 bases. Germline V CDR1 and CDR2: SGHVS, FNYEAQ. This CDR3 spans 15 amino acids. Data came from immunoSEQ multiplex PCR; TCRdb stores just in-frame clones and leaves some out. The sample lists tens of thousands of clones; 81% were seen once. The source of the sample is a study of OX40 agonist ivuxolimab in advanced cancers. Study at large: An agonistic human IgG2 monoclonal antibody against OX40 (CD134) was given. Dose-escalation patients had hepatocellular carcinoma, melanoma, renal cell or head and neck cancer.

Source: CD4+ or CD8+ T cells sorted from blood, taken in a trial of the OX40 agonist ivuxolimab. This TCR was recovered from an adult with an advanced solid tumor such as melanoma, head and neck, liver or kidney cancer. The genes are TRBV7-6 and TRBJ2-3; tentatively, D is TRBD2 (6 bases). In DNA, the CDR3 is TGTGCCAGCAGCTTTAAGGCGGGGTCCACAGATACGCAGTATTTT. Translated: CASSFKAGSTDTQYF.